This TCR beta chain was profiled in a study of OX40 agonist ivuxolimab in advanced cancers. Study details: A mean age of approximately 60 years, range about 20 to 79, was recorded, and approximately 80% were male.

General observations from the study: Antigens targeted by the expanded peripheral T cells were not determined.

Repertoires were generated with immunoSEQ multiplex PCR, while TCRdb's copy carries only in-frame clones and drops some. The sample has more than 100,000 clones; 85% to 95% are singletons. A note on this clone: Its antigen is as yet unknown.

The CDR3 contains 17 residues. Looked up from germline, CDR1 is MGHRA and CDR2 is YSYEKL. The ends were cut back, 0 bases at V and 0 bases at J, with 12 bases in the middle. The sequencing used CD4+ or CD8+ T cells sorted from blood, collected in a trial of the OX40 agonist ivuxolimab. This sequence was found in an adult with an advanced solid tumor such as melanoma, head and neck, liver or kidney cancer. J is TRBJ1-3 and V is TRBV4-1; no clear D gene. The CDR3 region is CASSQDQEAFSGNTIYF. The CDR3 DNA sequence: TGCGCCAGCAGCCAAGATCAGGAAGCGTTCTCTGGAAACACCATATATTTT.